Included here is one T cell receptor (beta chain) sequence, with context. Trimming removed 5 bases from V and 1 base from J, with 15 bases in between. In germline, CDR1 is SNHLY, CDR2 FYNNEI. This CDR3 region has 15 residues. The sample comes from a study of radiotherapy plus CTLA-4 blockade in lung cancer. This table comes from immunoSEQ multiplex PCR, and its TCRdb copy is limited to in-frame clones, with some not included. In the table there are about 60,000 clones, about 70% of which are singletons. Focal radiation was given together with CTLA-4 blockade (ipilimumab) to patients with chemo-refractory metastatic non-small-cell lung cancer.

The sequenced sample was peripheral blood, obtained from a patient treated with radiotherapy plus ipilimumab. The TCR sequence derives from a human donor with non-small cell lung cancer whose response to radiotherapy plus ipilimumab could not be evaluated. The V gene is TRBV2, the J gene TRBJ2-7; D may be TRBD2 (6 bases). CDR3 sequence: CASSSGLLESYEQYF. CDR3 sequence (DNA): TGTGCCAGCAGTTCGGGACTTCTAGAATCCTACGAGCAGTACTTC. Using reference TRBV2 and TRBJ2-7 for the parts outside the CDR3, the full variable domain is EPEVTQTPSHQVTQMGQEVILRCVPISNHLYFYWYRQILGQKVEFLVSFYNNEISEKSEIFDDQFSVERPDGSNFTLKIRSTKLEDSAMYFCASSSGLLESYEQYFGPGTRLTVT.